The clone carrying this T cell receptor (beta chain) has ten or more counts. The data were taken from a study of Graves' ophthalmopathy and Graves' hyperthyroidism. Amplified TCR beta CDR3 regions were obtained using RNA transcripts as template. First-round RT-PCR employed HTBI primers, with a second-round multiplex PCR after it. Each CDR3 protein is one row after TCRdb ran MiXCR on the multiplex PCR reads. The sample lists a few hundred thousand distinct CDR3 sequences; 20% to 25% were seen once. Patients were left out if they had other autoimmune diseases, uncontrolled infections, pregnancy or lactation. The sequencing input was peripheral blood. This receptor was obtained from a woman in her forties or fifties with Graves' ophthalmopathy.

DNA of the CDR3: TGTGCCAGCAGTGAAGCGCTGCTAGCGGGGAGGACCGGGGAGCTGTTTTTT. Residues: CASSEALLAGRTGELFF. This rearrangement joins TRBV2 to TRBJ2-2; 9 positions agree with TRBD2. V was pared by 0 bases and J by 5 bases, with 7 bases of the junction left unmatched. The germline V gene has CDR1 SNHLY and CDR2 FYNNEI. The CDR3 is 17 residues long.